The 28 T cell receptor beta chains reported below all come from one sample, sequenced in a study of blood T cell dynamics during melanoma immunotherapy. Data came from immunoSEQ multiplex PCR; TCRdb stores just in-frame clones and leaves some out. The sample consists of around 2,000 clones, about 94% of them appearing once. As for time point: week 3, after first cycle of checkpoint inhibitor. The source material was effector memory CD8+ T cells from blood, sampled from a patient treated with checkpoint blockade. These receptors were collected from a human donor with melanoma.

The chain's CDR3 is CASSVEGREIGDEQYF. CDR3 nucleotides: TGTGCCAGCAGCGTAGAGGGGCGGGAGATAGGCGACGAGCAGTACTTC. The chain employs TRBV9 and TRBJ2-7; TRBD2 agrees at 7 bases. The CDR3 contains 16 residues. Trimming took 0 bases from V and 5 from J; bases not matched to a gene: 11. The germline V gene encodes CDR1 SGDLS and CDR2 YYNGEE.

The chain recombines TRBV28 with TRBJ2-7; 12 nucleotides align to TRBD2. The J segment lost 2 bases and the V segment lost 5 bases, leaving 7 bases of the junction unmatched. The length of the CDR3 is 16 residues. The V gene's germline CDR1 is MDHEN and CDR2 SYDVKM. CDR3 nucleotides: TGTGCCAGCAGTCCCAAACTAGCGGGAGGTACCTACGAGCAGTACTTC. Residues: CASSPKLAGGTYEQYF.

The J gene is TRBJ2-5, the V gene TRBV11-2; 10 bases line up with TRBD2. The J call may be in error: the DNA end matches TRBJ2-7 better. The CDR3 is 15 amino acids. Germline V CDR1 and CDR2: SGHAT, FQNNGV. The DNA of the CDR3 is TGTGCCAGCAGTCCGATGGCTAGCGGGAGCTACGAGCAGTACTTC. It encodes CASSPMASGSYEQYF.

The gene calls are TRBV13 and TRBJ2-7; D is possibly TRBD1 (8 bases). Trimming removed 6 bases at V and 2 bases at J, with 17 bases between. The germline gives CDR1 PRHDT, CDR2 FYEKMQ (reference sequence). The CDR3 runs to 15 residues. DNA for the CDR3: TGTGCCAGCAGGCAAGGGGGGGGACAGGCCTACGAGCAGTACTTC. Translation: CASRQGGGQAYEQYF. The full variable domain, its missing parts supplied by reference TRBV13 and TRBJ2-7, is AAGVIQSPRHLIKEKRETATLKCYPIPRHDTVYWYQQGPGQDPQFLISFYEKMQSDKGSIPDRFSAQQFSDYHSELNMSSLELGDSALYFCASRQGGGQAYEQYFGPGTRLTVT.

The J gene is TRBJ2-1, the V gene TRBV6-1; D ambiguous. Trimming shortened V by 4 bases and J by 6 bases, and 1 base separated the two germline ends. Germline V gene lookup returns CDR1 MNHNS and CDR2 SASEGT. The CDR3 is 10 residues long. The DNA of the CDR3 is TGTGCCAGCAGTGCCAATGAGCAGTTCTTC. It translates to CASSANEQFF.

The rearrangement links TRBV11-2 to TRBJ1-4; D unresolved. The germline CDR1 and CDR2 sequences are SGHAT and FQNNGV. The CDR3 contains 13 residues. The V end lost 5 bases, the J end lost 10 bases, and 14 bases lay between the germline ends. The CDR3 DNA follows: TGTGCCAGCAGCCCAGCCGGAGAGGGAAAACTGTTTTTT. It specifies CASSPAGEGKLFF.

The rearrangement uses TRBV29-1 and TRBJ2-7, with D tentatively TRBD2 (6 bases). The V gene's germline CDR1 is SQVTM and CDR2 ANQGSEA. The CDR3 has 12 residues. Trimming removed 7 bases from V and 2 bases from J, with 12 bases in between. CDR3 residues: CSGGVGPYEQYF. CDR3 bases: TGCAGCGGGGGGGTAGGTCCCTACGAGCAGTACTTC.

V usage is TRBV29-1 and J usage is TRBJ2-7, with D perhaps matching TRBD1 (5 bases). Deletions cut 1 base from V and 2 bases from J, with 6 bases between. The CDR3 spans 12 residues. CDR1 SQVTM and CDR2 ANQGSEA come from the germline V gene. CDR3 in DNA: TGCAGCGTTGAAGGGGGCACCTACGAGCAGTACTTC. Amino acid sequence: CSVEGGTYEQYF.

The chain carries TRBV9 and TRBJ2-2, with a tentative D call TRBD1 (5 bases). This CDR3 has 17 residues. Trimming took off 0 bases at V and 0 bases at J, with 12 bases between the two ends. The germline gives CDR1 SGDLS, CDR2 YYNGEE. The CDR3 DNA reads as TGTGCCAGCAGCGTAGGTTCCGGACAAACGAACACCGGGGAGCTGTTTTTT. Amino acid sequence: CASSVGSGQTNTGELFF.

This clone has only one observation. The V gene is TRBV27, the J gene TRBJ2-7; D is unclear. The CDR3 has 15 amino acids. Germline loops: CDR1 MNHEY, CDR2 SMNVEV (reference sequence). Trimming stripped 5 bases from V and 0 bases from J, with 14 bases between. The CDR3 DNA sequence: TGTGCCAGCAGTCTGGACCGATCTCCCTCCTACGAGCAGTACTTC. Protein sequence: CASSLDRSPSYEQYF.

The chain is built from TRBV29-1 and TRBJ1-2; possibly TRBD1 for D (5 bases). This CDR3 is 12 amino acids long. V lost 6 bases and J 3 bases, leaving 11 bases between the germline ends. CDR1 and CDR2 from the germline V gene are SQVTM and ANQGSEA. CDR3 sequence: CSVLGQDYGYTF. The DNA for the CDR3 is TGCAGCGTACTAGGACAAGACTATGGCTACACCTTC.

This chain uses TRBV10-2 with TRBJ2-7; D unclear. V was cut by 6 bases and J by 3 bases, with 12 bases left in between. CDR1 and CDR2 from the germline V gene are WSHSY and SAAADI. The CDR3 sequence is 13 residues long. This CDR3 reads CASRDDEDYEQYF. DNA of the CDR3: TGCGCCAGCAGGGACGACGAGGACTACGAGCAGTACTTC.

The chain carries TRBV7-9 and TRBJ2-5; tentative D call: TRBD1 (6 bases). The assigned J gene may be wrong: the sequence end matches TRBJ2-7 better. This CDR3 has 15 residues. Germline CDR1 is SEHNR and CDR2 is FQNEAQ (reference sequence). CDR3 loop: CASSLEWDNSYEQYF. The CDR3, as DNA: TGTGCCAGCAGCTTAGAGTGGGACAACTCCTACGAGCAGTACTTC.

The chain is built from TRBV28 and TRBJ2-7, with TRBD1 identical over 7 bases. CDR1 is MDHEN and CDR2 is SYDVKM in the germline V gene. This CDR3 comprises 15 residues. Trimming at V came to 4 bases and at J to 2 bases, leaving 8 bases not matched to a gene. In nucleotides, the CDR3 is TGTGCCAGCAGTTCACCGGGCCAGGGGGCCTACGAGCAGTACTTC. Residues: CASSSPGQGAYEQYF.

The V and J genes are TRBV4-1 and TRBJ2-7; no reliable D call. The V gene lost 0 bases and the J gene lost 9 bases, with 18 bases spanning the gap. The CDR3 spans 15 residues. CDR1 MGHRA and CDR2 YSYEKL come from the germline V gene. The CDR3 DNA reads as TGCGCCAGCAGCCAAGATTGGCTAGTAGAAGGCGGGCAGTACTTC. Translated, it gives CASSQDWLVEGGQYF.

The gene calls are TRBV4-1 and TRBJ2-7; 11 bases map to TRBD2. This CDR3 has 13 residues. Germline V CDR1 and CDR2: MGHRA, YSYEKL. The V and J ends lost 2 bases and 7 bases, in that order; junction bases with no gene match: 1. The CDR3 here is CASSQRLAGEQYF. CDR3 sequence (DNA): TGCGCCAGCAGCCAAAGACTAGCGGGGGAGCAGTACTTC.

V and J are TRBV7-9 and TRBJ2-1; a weak D match, TRBD1 (6 bases). The V gene lost 4 bases and the J gene lost 7 bases, with 14 bases spanning the gap. Germline V CDR1 and CDR2: SEHNR, FQNEAQ (reference sequence). The CDR3 is made up of 14 amino acids. The CDR3 protein is CASSSSGAMNEQFF. The DNA of the CDR3 is TGTGCCAGCAGCTCGTCAGGGGCAATGAATGAGCAGTTCTTC.

This chain connects TRBV11-3 to TRBJ2-1; D is undetermined. There are 13 residues in the CDR3. In germline, CDR1 is SGHNT, CDR2 YENEEA. The V gene lost 1 base and the J gene lost 7 bases, with 8 bases spanning the gap. CDR3 coding DNA: TGTGCCAGCAGCTTAGCGTACCTTAATGAGCAGTTCTTC. Its translation is CASSLAYLNEQFF. Filled out from reference TRBV11-3 and TRBJ2-1, the complete variable domain reads EAGVVQSPRYKIIEKKQPVAFWCNPISGHNTLYWYLQNLGQGPELLIRYENEEAVDDSQLPKDRFSAERLKGVDSTLKIQPAELGDSAVYLCASSLAYLNEQFFGPGTRLTVL.

V and J are TRBV30 and TRBJ2-7, with 10 positions matching TRBD1. After removal of 3 bases from V and 2 bases from J, the junction contained 13 bases not matched to a gene. In germline, CDR1 is GTSNPN, CDR2 SVGIG (reference sequence). The CDR3 extends over 17 amino acids. CDR3 nucleotides: TGTGCCTGGAGCCCGCCGGGACAGGGGACCGGGACCTACGAGCAGTACTTC. This gives the protein CAWSPPGQGTGTYEQYF.

The chain has TRBV28 and TRBJ2-3; tentatively, D is TRBD2 (6 bases). V was pared by 6 bases and J by 1 base, with 11 bases between. Germline V gives CDR1 MDHEN, CDR2 SYDVKM. This CDR3 has 14 amino acids. This chain's CDR3 is CASRRERGTDTQYF. CDR3 nucleotides: TGTGCCAGCAGGAGAGAGCGGGGCACAGATACGCAGTATTTT.

This clone showed up just once. V usage is TRBV13 and J usage is TRBJ2-7; 9 nucleotides agree with TRBD1. V was pared by 3 bases and J by 3 bases, with 3 bases of the junction left unmatched. This CDR3 contains 14 residues. Looked up from germline, CDR1 is PRHDT and CDR2 is FYEKMQ (reference sequence). DNA for the CDR3: TGTGCCAGCAGCTTTCGACAGGGGGTCTACGAGCAGTACTTC. This gives the protein CASSFRQGVYEQYF.

This clone was seen a single time. V and J are TRBV28 and TRBJ2-2, with D perhaps matching TRBD1 (5 bases). The CDR3 runs 15 residues. CDR1 is MDHEN and CDR2 is SYDVKM in the germline V gene. Trimming removed 6 bases at V and 1 base at J, with 12 bases between. CDR3 nucleotides: TGTGCCAGCAGGCCTGACAGACAGAACACCGGGGAGCTGTTTTTT. Residues: CASRPDRQNTGELFF.

V usage is TRBV27 and J usage is TRBJ2-1; the match to TRBD1 covers 11 bases. The CDR3 has 16 amino acids. The germline CDR1 and CDR2 sequences are MNHEY and SMNVEV (reference sequence). The ends lost 4 bases at V and 7 bases at J; junction bases unmatched: 9. The CDR3 sequence is CASSSNRDRGWNEQFF. The CDR3 coding sequence is TGTGCCAGCAGTTCGAACCGGGACAGGGGGTGGAATGAGCAGTTCTTC.

The table lists this clone with a count of one. The chain employs TRBV27 and TRBJ1-5; D remains ambiguous. This CDR3 is 15 amino acids long. Germline CDR1 MNHEY, CDR2 SMNVEV (reference sequence). V shed 5 bases and J shed 0 bases, with 11 bases lying between them. The CDR3 sequence is CASSISPFSNQPQHF. The CDR3 nucleotides read TGTGCCAGCAGTATCAGTCCATTTAGCAATCAGCCCCAGCATTTT.

The chain carries TRBV21-1 and TRBJ2-5; the listed D gene, TRBD1, was not tested against the DNA. TRBV21-1 is designated a pseudogene. This CDR3 contains 20 residues. DNA of the CDR3: TGTGCCAGCAGCAAAGGTTCTAAATTAATTGCCACCAGACATGAGGAGACCCAGTACTTC. It translates to CASSKGSKLIATRHEETQYF.

The chain has TRBV7-2 and TRBJ1-1; the D is unclear. The V and J ends lost 5 bases and 11 bases respectively, with 18 bases between them. Germline V gene data show CDR1 as SGHTA and CDR2 as FQGNSA. The CDR3 contains 13 residues. The CDR3 sequence is CASSHQSGIEAFF. CDR3 bases: TGTGCCAGCAGCCATCAGTCGGGGATTGAGGCTTTCTTT.

The rearrangement links TRBV5-1 to TRBJ1-2, with TRBD1 identical over 7 bases. The V gene end was trimmed by 6 bases and the J gene end by 6 bases; junction bases not matched to a gene: 2. CDR1 and CDR2 (germline): SGHRS, YFSETQ. This CDR3 has 11 amino acids. The CDR3 reads CASTQGDGYTF. The CDR3 nucleotides are TGCGCCAGCACCCAGGGGGATGGCTACACCTTC.

The genes are TRBV5-4 and TRBJ2-3, with D possibly being TRBD2 (6 bases). The V gene lost 2 bases and the J gene lost 2 bases, with 18 bases spanning the gap. CDR1 is SGHNT, CDR2 YYREEE, per germline (reference sequence). The CDR3 has 17 amino acids. CDR3 nucleotides: TGTGCCAGCAGCTTAGCCCCTTTAGCGGAACACACAGATACGCAGTATTTT. Translating gives CASSLAPLAEHTDTQYF. The complete variable domain, with remaining parts taken from reference TRBV5-4 and TRBJ2-3, reads ETGVTQSPTHLIKTRGQQVTLRCSSQSGHNTVSWYQQALGQGPQFIFQYYREEENGRGNFPPRFSGLQFPNYSSELNVNALELDDSALYLCASSLAPLAEHTDTQYFGPGTRLTVL.